These 21 T cell receptor beta chains were all obtained from the same sample, sequenced in a study of cytomegalovirus exposure and HLA in healthy donors. Primers included in the PCR were 60 Vbeta and 13 Jbeta primers. Generated by immunoSEQ multiplex PCR, the TCRdb table keeps only in-frame clones and is missing some. The data show roughly 170,000 clones, with 77% seen just once and 1.5% to 2% held by the top ten. The sample was PBMCs. These receptors were taken from a woman between 25 and 40 years old in good health and CMV-seronegative.

A note on this clone: Other DNA sequences in this specimen translate into the identical CDR3. The J gene is TRBJ1-5, the V gene TRBV9, with D hard to call. The V end lost 2 bases, the J end lost 1 base, and 10 bases lay between the germline ends. CDR1 is SGDLS and CDR2 is YYNGEE in the germline V gene. The CDR3 runs to 15 residues. The CDR3 nucleotides are TGTGCCAGCAGCGTGGAGGGAAACAGCAATCAGCCCCAGCATTTT. As protein: CASSVEGNSNQPQHF. The variable domain in full, with the rest retrieved from reference TRBV9 and TRBJ1-5, is DSGVTQTPKHLITATGQRVTLRCSPRSGDLSVYWYQQSLDQGLQFLIQYYNGEERAKGNILERFSAQQFPDLHSELNLSSLELGDSALYFCASSVEGNSNQPQHFGDGTRLSIL.

This chain uses TRBV7-3 with TRBJ1-5; D might be TRBD1 (6 bases). The germline gives CDR1 SGHTA, CDR2 FQGTGA. Trimming shortened V by 1 base and J by 7 bases, and 14 bases separated the two germline ends. The length of the CDR3 is 15 residues. CDR3 loop: CASSLRGGAGQPQHF. DNA for the CDR3: TGTGCCAGCAGCTTAAGGGGGGGGGCAGGGCAGCCCCAGCATTTT.

The J gene is TRBJ2-1, the V gene TRBV29-1; 8 bases agree with TRBD2. V shed 2 bases and J 5 bases; nucleotides not matched to a gene: 8. This CDR3 has 15 amino acids. Germline V gives CDR1 SQVTM, CDR2 ANQGSEA. The CDR3 DNA reads TGCAGCGTTGAAATGGCTAGCGGGCAACACAATGAGCAGTTCTTC. This sequence encodes CSVEMASGQHNEQFF.

The rearrangement uses TRBV9 and TRBJ1-4; D unresolved. The CDR3 is 16 residues long. V was cut by 2 bases and J by 0 bases, with 11 bases left in between. Germline CDR1 and CDR2: SGDLS and YYNGEE. The CDR3 is CASSVLLSATNEKLFF. For the CDR3, the DNA is TGTGCCAGCAGCGTTTTATTGTCAGCAACTAATGAAAAACTGTTTTTT.

With respect to this clone: One end of the junction fails to match germline, which may point to a read error. This chain's CDR3 is CASSYSGTSGSPPDF. The CDR3, as DNA: TGTGCCAGCAGTTACTCCGGGACTAGCGGGAGTCCCCCTGACTTC. The rearrangement uses TRBV6-6 and TRBJ2-7; 14 positions agree with TRBD2. The length of the CDR3 is 15 residues. Germline V gene data show CDR1 as MNHNY and CDR2 as SVGAGI (reference sequence).

The CDR3 sequence: CASSSSGTGGGYEQFF. Written as DNA, the CDR3 is TGTGCGAGCTCGAGTTCCGGGACAGGGGGCGGCTATGAGCAGTTCTTC. The chain recombines TRBV9 with TRBJ2-1; 12 nucleotides line up with TRBD1. Germline V gives CDR1 SGDLS, CDR2 YYNGEE. This CDR3 has 16 residues.

The chain combines TRBV19 with TRBJ1-1, with D maybe TRBD1 (6 bases). The germline V gene has CDR1 LNHDA and CDR2 SQIVND (reference sequence). Trimming removed 3 bases from V and 10 bases from J, with 21 bases in between. This CDR3 is 15 amino acids long. The CDR3 nucleotides are TGTGCCAGTAGTATCTCGGGAACAGGGAGATTGGTAGCTTTCTTT. It encodes CASSISGTGRLVAFF. Complete variable domain (other parts from reference TRBV19 and TRBJ1-1): DGGITQSPKYLFRKEGQNVTLSCEQNLNHDAMYWYRQDPGQGLRLIYYSQIVNDFQKGDIAEGYSVSREKKESFPLTVTSAQKNPTAFYLCASSISGTGRLVAFFGQGTRLTVV.

The chain joins TRBV4-1 to TRBJ2-5; D remains unclear. Near its end, the DNA agrees better with TRBJ2-7, so the J call may be wrong. CDR3 length equals 13 residues. The V gene's germline CDR1 is MGHRA and CDR2 YSYEKL. CDR3 in amino acids: CASSQEIPYEQYF. The CDR3 DNA sequence: TGCGCCAGCAGCCAAGAGATCCCCTACGAGCAGTACTTC.

J is TRBJ2-7 and V is TRBV5-4; 8 bases line up with TRBD2. This CDR3 is built from 14 residues. V lost 1 base and J lost 4; bases outside the gene matches: 4. In germline, CDR1 is SGHNT, CDR2 YYREEE (reference sequence). The CDR3 loop is CASSLNGGGYEQYF. The CDR3 DNA is TGTGCCAGCAGCTTGAACGGGGGGGGATACGAGCAGTACTTC. The full variable domain, with the rest looked up from reference TRBV5-4 and TRBJ2-7, is ETGVTQSPTHLIKTRGQQVTLRCSSQSGHNTVSWYQQALGQGPQFIFQYYREEENGRGNFPPRFSGLQFPNYSSELNVNALELDDSALYLCASSLNGGGYEQYFGPGTRLTVT.

This clone appeared a single time. The chain joins TRBV11-2 to TRBJ1-1; D may be TRBD1 (5 bases). Germline CDR1 SGHAT, CDR2 FQNNGV. The CDR3 is 16 residues long. Trimming pared 3 bases from V and 2 bases from J, leaving 16 bases between. For the CDR3, the DNA is TGTGCCAGCAGCTTGTTCTTAAGACAGAGCAACACTGAAGCTTTCTTT. It encodes CASSLFLRQSNTEAFF.

This clone was counted a few times. The V gene is TRBV9, the J gene TRBJ1-2; 11 bases align to TRBD1. V was clipped by 2 bases and J by 1 base; unmatched bases: 4. The germline V gene has CDR1 SGDLS and CDR2 YYNGEE. The CDR3 has 16 amino acids. The CDR3, as DNA: TGTGCCAGCAGCGTCTTGGGACAGGGGGTTAACTATGGCTACACCTTC. Translation: CASSVLGQGVNYGYTF.

V usage is TRBV6-6 and J usage is TRBJ1-1; D remains ambiguous. The CDR3 is made up of 12 amino acids. Germline V gene lookup returns CDR1 MNHNY and CDR2 SVGAGI (reference sequence). V shed 5 bases and J shed 7 bases, with 11 bases lying between them. Here the CDR3 reads CASSISNGEAFF. The DNA of the CDR3 is TGTGCCAGCAGTATTAGTAACGGTGAAGCTTTCTTT.

The chain uses TRBV30 and TRBJ1-1, with 11 positions matching TRBD1. This CDR3 comprises 14 residues. Germline V lookup: CDR1 GTSNPN, CDR2 SVGIG (reference sequence). With 3 bases clipped from V and 4 bases from J, the junction kept 4 bases outside the gene matches. Written as DNA, the CDR3 is TGTGCCTGGAGCCGGACAGGGGGCTTCACTGAAGCTTTCTTT. Protein sequence: CAWSRTGGFTEAFF.

The chain is built from TRBV5-5 and TRBJ2-1; 14 bases align to TRBD2. V lost 4 bases, J lost 3 bases, and 6 bases stayed unmatched. The CDR3 totals 17 residues. Germline loops: CDR1 SGHKS, CDR2 YYEKEE (reference sequence). DNA for the CDR3: TGTGCCAGCAGCGGAGGGACTAGCGGGAGAAGCTACAATGAGCAGTTCTTC. It specifies CASSGGTSGRSYNEQFF. Combining the CDR3 with reference TRBV5-5 and TRBJ2-1 gives the whole variable domain DAGVTQSPTHLIKTRGQQVTLRCSPISGHKSVSWYQQVLGQGPQFIFQYYEKEERGRGNFPDRFSARQFPNYSSELNVNALLLGDSALYLCASSGGTSGRSYNEQFFGPGTRLTVL.

The chain has TRBV5-4 and TRBJ2-3; 8 nucleotides agree with TRBD2. V dropped 0 bases and J dropped 12; count of bases not matched to a gene: 15. CDR3 length: 16 residues. Germline-derived CDR1 and CDR2 are SGHNT and YYREEE (reference sequence). This CDR3 is CASSLGLREKAGGQYF. The CDR3 DNA sequence: TGTGCCAGCAGCTTGGGGCTCCGGGAAAAGGCGGGGGGTCAGTATTTT.

The chain couples TRBV5-1 to TRBJ2-4; 7 nucleotides align to TRBD1. The V gene's germline CDR1 is SGHRS and CDR2 YFSETQ. The CDR3 is made up of 14 amino acids. With V trimmed by 0 bases and J by 5 bases, 2 bases remained unmatched. The CDR3 bases are TGCGCCAGCAGCTTGGGGGACAGCCAAAACATTCAGTACTTC. This gives the protein CASSLGDSQNIQYF.

In DNA, the CDR3 is TGCGCCAGCAGCTTCGACAGGGTCCCAGATACGCAGTATTTT. The encoded protein is CASSFDRVPDTQYF. The rearrangement uses TRBV5-1 and TRBJ2-3; 7 nucleotides match TRBD1. After removal of 2 bases from V and 4 bases from J, the junction contained 4 bases not matched to a gene. The CDR3 is 14 amino acids. Germline V gene sequence: CDR1 SGHRS, CDR2 YFSETQ.

The chain employs TRBV19 and TRBJ1-5, with TRBD1 as a possible D gene (6 bases). The germline V gene encodes CDR1 LNHDA and CDR2 SQIVND (reference sequence). The ends were cut back, 4 bases at V and 2 bases at J, with 6 bases in the middle. The CDR3 runs 13 residues. The CDR3 reads CASSRQGNQPQHF. The CDR3 DNA reads as TGTGCCAGTAGTAGACAGGGCAATCAGCCCCAGCATTTT.

J is TRBJ2-7 and V is TRBV15; perhaps TRBD1 as D (6 bases). V was clipped by 0 bases and J by 0 bases, with 18 bases between them. The CDR3 has 18 residues. The germline CDR1 and CDR2 sequences are LNHNV and YYDKDF (reference sequence). The CDR3 loop reads CATSREVSHRVFSYEQYF. The CDR3 nucleotides read TGTGCCACCAGCAGAGAAGTAAGCCACAGGGTCTTCTCCTACGAGCAGTACTTC.

As for this clone: One junction end disagrees with the germline gene, perhaps due to a read error. The V and J genes are TRBV7-7 and TRBJ2-6, with D maybe TRBD1 (6 bases). Germline assignment: CDR1 SSHAT and CDR2 FNYEAQ (reference sequence). The CDR3 loop spans 15 amino acids. The CDR3 region is CASSSEGAGANVLTF. CDR3 nucleotides: TGTGCTAGCAGCTCCGAGGGGGCTGGGGCCAACGTCCTGACTTTC.

The chain is built from TRBV4-1 and TRBJ2-5; 8 bases align to TRBD2. With the DNA end fitting TRBJ2-7 better, the J assignment may be wrong. Germline V CDR1 and CDR2: MGHRA, YSYEKL. This CDR3 region has 15 residues. The DNA of the CDR3 is TGCGCCAGCAGCCAAGAGGGGACTAGTTTCCACGAGCAGTACTTC. Amino acid sequence: CASSQEGTSFHEQYF.